This T cell receptor (beta chain) emerged from a study of human T cells and chemical hapten exposure. Time point of the sample: patch test 3, about 24 weeks after DPC sensitization. Documented treatment: therapeutic diphenylcyclopropenone sensitization with weekly scalp DPC. MiXCR, run by TCRdb on the RACE reads, gives a single entry per CDR3 protein. The sample has 150,000 to 200,000 distinct CDR3 sequences; more than 20% are singletons. This clonotype was detected only a few times. This sequence was found in a woman in her 40s with alopecia areata. Some clones in this sample may be carry-over from other donors' samples. This specimen was whole blood, taken in connection with sensitization to the hapten diphenylcyclopropenone (DPC).

The CDR3 spells CASSYSRGGLPNTEAFF. Written as DNA, the CDR3 is TGTGCCAGCAGTTACTCGAGAGGGGGGCTCCCGAACACTGAAGCTTTCTTT. V usage is TRBV6-5 and J usage is TRBJ1-1, with D perhaps matching TRBD1 (6 bases). CDR1 is MNHEY and CDR2 is SVGAGI in the germline V gene. V lost 0 bases to trimming and J lost 1 base, with 15 bases between them. This CDR3 is built from 17 residues.